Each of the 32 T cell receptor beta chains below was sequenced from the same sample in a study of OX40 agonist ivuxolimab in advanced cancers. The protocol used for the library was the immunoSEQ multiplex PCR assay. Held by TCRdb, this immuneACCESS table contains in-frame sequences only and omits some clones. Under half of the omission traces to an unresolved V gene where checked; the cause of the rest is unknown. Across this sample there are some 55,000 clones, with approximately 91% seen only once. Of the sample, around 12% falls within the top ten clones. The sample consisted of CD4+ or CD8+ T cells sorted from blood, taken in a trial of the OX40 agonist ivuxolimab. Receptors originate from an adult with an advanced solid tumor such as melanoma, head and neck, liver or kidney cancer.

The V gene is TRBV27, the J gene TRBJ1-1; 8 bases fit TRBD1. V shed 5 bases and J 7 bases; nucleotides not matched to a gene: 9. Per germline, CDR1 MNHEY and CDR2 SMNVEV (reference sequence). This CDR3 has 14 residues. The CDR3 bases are TGTGCCAGCAGTCCCTTGGGACAGGCCCATGAAGCTTTCTTT. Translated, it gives CASSPLGQAHEAFF.

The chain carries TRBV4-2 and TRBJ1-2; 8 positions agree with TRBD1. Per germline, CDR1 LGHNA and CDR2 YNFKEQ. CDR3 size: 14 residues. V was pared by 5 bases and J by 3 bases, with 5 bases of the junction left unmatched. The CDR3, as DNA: TGTGCCAGCAGCTTGGCGGGACAGGACTATGGCTACACCTTC. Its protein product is CASSLAGQDYGYTF.

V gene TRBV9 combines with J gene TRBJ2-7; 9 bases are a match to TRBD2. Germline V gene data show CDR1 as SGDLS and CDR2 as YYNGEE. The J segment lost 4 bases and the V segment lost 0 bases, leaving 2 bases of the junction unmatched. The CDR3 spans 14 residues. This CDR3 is CASSVGLAEYEQYF. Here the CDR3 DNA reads TGTGCCAGCAGCGTAGGACTAGCGGAATACGAGCAGTACTTC. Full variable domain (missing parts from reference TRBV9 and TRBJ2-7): DSGVTQTPKHLITATGQRVTLRCSPRSGDLSVYWYQQSLDQGLQFLIQYYNGEERAKGNILERFSAQQFPDLHSELNLSSLELGDSALYFCASSVGLAEYEQYFGPGTRLTVT.

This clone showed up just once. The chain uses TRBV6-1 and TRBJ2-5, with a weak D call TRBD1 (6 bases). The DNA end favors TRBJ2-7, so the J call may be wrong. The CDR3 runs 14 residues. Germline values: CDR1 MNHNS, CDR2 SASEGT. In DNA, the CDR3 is TGTGCCAGCAGTGAAGCCAGGGGTTCCTACGAGCAGTACTTC. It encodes CASSEARGSYEQYF.

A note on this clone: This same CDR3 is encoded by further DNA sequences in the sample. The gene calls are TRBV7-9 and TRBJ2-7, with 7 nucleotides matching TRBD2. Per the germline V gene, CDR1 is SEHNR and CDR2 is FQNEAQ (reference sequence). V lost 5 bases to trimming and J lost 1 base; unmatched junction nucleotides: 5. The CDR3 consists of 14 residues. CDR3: CASSPPSGSYEQYF. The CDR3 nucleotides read TGTGCCAGCAGCCCTCCTAGCGGATCCTACGAGCAGTACTTC.

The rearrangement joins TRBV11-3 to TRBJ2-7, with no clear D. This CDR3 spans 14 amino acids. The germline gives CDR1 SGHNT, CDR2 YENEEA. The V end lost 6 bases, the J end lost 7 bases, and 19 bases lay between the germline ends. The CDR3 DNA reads TGTGCCAGCAGTTATAGTGGACGCTCTGGGGAGCAGTACTTC. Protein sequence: CASSYSGRSGEQYF.

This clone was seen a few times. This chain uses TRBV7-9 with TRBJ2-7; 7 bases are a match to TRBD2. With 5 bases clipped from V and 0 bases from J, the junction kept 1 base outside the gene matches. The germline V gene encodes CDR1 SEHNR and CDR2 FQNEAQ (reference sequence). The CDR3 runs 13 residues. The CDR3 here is CASSRDYSYEQYF. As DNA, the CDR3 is TGTGCCAGCAGCCGGGACTACTCCTACGAGCAGTACTTC.

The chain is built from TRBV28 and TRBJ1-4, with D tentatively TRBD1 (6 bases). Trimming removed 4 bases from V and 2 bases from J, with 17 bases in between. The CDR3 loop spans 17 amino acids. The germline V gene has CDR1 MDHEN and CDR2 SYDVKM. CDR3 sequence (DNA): TGTGCCAGCAGTTCACTCCAGGGGCACCCGACTAATGAAAAACTGTTTTTT. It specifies CASSSLQGHPTNEKLFF.

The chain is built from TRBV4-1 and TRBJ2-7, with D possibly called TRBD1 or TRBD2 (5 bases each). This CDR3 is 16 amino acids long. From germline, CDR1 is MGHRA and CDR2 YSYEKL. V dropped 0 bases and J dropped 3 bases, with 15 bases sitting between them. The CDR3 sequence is CASSQEVRDGLYEQYF. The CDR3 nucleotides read TGCGCCAGCAGCCAAGAGGTTAGGGACGGCCTCTACGAGCAGTACTTC.

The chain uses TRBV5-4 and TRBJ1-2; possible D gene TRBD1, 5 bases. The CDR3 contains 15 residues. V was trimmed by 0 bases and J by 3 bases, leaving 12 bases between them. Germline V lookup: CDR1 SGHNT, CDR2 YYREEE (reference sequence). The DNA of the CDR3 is TGTGCCAGCAGCTTGGTGCAGGGAGGTGACTATGGCTACACCTTC. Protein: CASSLVQGGDYGYTF.

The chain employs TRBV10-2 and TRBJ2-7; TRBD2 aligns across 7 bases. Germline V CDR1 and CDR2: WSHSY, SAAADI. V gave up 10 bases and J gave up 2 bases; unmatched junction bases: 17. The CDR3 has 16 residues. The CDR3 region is CATLKWGGDRTYEQYF. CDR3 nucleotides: TGCGCCACCCTGAAATGGGGAGGGGACCGAACCTACGAGCAGTACTTC.

Here the CDR3 reads CASSLTSGAWGEQFF. In DNA, the CDR3 is TGTGCCAGCAGCTTAACGTCAGGGGCGTGGGGTGAGCAGTTCTTC. The J gene is TRBJ2-1, the V gene TRBV7-2; TRBD1 might be the D (6 bases). Germline V gene data show CDR1 as SGHTA and CDR2 as FQGNSA. CDR3 length: 15 residues. Between the trimmed V and J ends, which lost 2 bases and 9 bases, there was a span of 17 bases.

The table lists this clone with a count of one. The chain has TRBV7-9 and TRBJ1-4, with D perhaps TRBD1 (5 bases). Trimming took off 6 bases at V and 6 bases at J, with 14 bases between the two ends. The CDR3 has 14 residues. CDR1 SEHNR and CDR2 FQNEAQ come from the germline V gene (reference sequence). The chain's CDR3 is CASSVRGTDEKLFF. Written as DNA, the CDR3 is TGTGCCAGCAGTGTCCGGGGGACCGATGAAAAACTGTTTTTT.

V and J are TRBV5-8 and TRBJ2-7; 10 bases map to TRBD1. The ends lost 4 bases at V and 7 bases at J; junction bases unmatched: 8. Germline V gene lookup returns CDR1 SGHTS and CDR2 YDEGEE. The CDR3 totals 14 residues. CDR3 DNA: TGTGCCAGCAGCCGACTGACAGGGGGCTGGGAGCAGTACTTC. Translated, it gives CASSRLTGGWEQYF. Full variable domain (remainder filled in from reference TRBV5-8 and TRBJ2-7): EAGVTQSPTHLIKTRGQQATLRCSPISGHTSVYWYQQALGLGLQFLLWYDEGEERNRGNFPPRFSGRQFPNYSSELNVNALELEDSALYLCASSRLTGGWEQYFGPGTRLTVT.

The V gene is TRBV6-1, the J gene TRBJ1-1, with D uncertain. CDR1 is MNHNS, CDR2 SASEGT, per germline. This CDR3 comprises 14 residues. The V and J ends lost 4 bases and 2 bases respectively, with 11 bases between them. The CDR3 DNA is TGTGCCAGCAGTGTGGAAGTTTACAACACTGAAGCTTTCTTT. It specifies CASSVEVYNTEAFF.

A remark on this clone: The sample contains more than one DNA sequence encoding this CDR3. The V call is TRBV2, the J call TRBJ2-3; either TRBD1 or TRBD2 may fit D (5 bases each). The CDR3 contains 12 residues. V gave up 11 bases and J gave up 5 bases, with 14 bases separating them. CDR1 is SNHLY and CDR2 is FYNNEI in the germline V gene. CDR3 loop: CASGPSGDTQYF. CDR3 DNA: TGTGCCTCGGGACCGAGCGGAGATACGCAGTATTTT.

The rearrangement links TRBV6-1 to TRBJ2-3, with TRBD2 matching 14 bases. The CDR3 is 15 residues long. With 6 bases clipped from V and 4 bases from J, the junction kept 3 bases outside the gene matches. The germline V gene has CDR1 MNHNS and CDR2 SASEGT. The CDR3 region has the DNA TGTGCCAGCAGCCGACTAGCGGGAGGGGCAGATACGCAGTATTTT. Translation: CASSRLAGGADTQYF.

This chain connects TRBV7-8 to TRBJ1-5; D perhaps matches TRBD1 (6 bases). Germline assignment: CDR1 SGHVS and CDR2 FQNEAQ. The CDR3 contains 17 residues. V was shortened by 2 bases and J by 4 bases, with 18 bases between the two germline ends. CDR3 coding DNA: TGTGCCAGCAGCTTAAAGGAGGGGGGCGTAGGAAATCAGCCCCAGCATTTT. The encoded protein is CASSLKEGGVGNQPQHF.

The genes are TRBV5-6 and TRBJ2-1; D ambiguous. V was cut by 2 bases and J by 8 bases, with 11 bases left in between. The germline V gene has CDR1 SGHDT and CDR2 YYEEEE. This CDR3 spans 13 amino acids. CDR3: CASSFPIGDEQFF. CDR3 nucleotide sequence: TGTGCCAGCAGCTTTCCAATAGGCGATGAGCAGTTCTTC.

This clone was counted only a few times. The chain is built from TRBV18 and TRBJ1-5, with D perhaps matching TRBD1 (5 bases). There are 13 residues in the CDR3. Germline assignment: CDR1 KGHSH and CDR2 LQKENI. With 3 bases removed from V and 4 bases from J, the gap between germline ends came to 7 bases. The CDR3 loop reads CASSPDSNQPQHF. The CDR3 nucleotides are TGTGCCAGCTCACCTGACAGTAATCAGCCCCAGCATTTT.

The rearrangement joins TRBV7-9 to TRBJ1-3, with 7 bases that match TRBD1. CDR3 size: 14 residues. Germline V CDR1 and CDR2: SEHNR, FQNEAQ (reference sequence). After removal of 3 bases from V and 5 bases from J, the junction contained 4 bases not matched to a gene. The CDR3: CASSFGDSRNTIYF. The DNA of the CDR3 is TGTGCCAGCAGCTTTGGGGACAGTCGAAACACCATATATTTT.

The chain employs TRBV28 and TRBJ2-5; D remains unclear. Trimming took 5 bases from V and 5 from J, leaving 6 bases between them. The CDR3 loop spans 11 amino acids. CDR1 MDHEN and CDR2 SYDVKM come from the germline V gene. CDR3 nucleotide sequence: TGTGCCAGCAGTGCCCGGGAGACCCAGTACTTC. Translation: CASSARETQYF.

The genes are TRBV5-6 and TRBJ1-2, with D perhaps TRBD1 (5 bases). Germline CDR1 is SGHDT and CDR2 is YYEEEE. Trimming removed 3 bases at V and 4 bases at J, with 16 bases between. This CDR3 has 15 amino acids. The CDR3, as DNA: TGTGCCAGCAGCTCTTATAGGGACGGGCCCTATGGCTACACCTTC. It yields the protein CASSSYRDGPYGYTF.

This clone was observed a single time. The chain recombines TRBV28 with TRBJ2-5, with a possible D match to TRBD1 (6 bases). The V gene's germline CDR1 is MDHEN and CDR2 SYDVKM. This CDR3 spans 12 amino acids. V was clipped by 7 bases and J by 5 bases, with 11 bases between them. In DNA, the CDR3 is TGTGCCAGCACCTCTCAGGGGGAGACCCAGTACTTC. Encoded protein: CASTSQGETQYF.

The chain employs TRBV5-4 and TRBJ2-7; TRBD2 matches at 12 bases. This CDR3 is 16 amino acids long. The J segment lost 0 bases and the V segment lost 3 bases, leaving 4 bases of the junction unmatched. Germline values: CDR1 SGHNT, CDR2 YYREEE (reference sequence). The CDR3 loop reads CASSSTSGRGSYEQYF. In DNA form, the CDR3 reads TGTGCCAGCAGCTCGACTAGCGGGAGAGGCTCCTACGAGCAGTACTTC.

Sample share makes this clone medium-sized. CDR3 DNA sequence: TGCGCCAGCAGTCCCGCGGCCAGCGCCATGAACACTGAAGCTTTCTTT. This encodes CASSPAASAMNTEAFF. This chain connects TRBV4-1 to TRBJ1-1, with no clear D. Germline V gene data show CDR1 as MGHRA and CDR2 as YSYEKL. V was trimmed by 6 bases and J by 0 bases, leaving 17 bases between them. The CDR3 has 16 residues.

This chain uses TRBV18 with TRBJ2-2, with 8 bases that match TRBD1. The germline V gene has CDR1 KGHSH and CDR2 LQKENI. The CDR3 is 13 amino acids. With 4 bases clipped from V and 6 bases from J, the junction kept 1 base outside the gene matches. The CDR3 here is CASSRQGSGELFF. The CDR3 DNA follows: TGTGCCAGCTCACGACAGGGGTCCGGGGAGCTGTTTTTT.

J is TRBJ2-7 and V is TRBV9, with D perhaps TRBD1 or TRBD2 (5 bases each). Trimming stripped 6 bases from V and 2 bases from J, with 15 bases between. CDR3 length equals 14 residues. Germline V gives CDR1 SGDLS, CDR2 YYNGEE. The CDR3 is CASKWGGRTYEQYF. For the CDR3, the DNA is TGTGCCAGCAAGTGGGGCGGGCGAACCTACGAGCAGTACTTC.

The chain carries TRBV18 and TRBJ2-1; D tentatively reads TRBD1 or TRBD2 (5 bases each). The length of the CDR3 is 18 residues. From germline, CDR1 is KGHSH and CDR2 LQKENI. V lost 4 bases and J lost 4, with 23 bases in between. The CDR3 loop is CASSLLTGSGTRYNEQFF. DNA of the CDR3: TGTGCCAGCTCACTACTCACTGGGTCCGGGACGCGGTACAATGAGCAGTTCTTC.

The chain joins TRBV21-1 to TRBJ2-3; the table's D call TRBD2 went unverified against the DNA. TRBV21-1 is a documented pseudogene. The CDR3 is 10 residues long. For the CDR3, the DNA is TGTGCCAGCGAGGGTGATACGCAGTATTTT. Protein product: CASEGDTQYF.

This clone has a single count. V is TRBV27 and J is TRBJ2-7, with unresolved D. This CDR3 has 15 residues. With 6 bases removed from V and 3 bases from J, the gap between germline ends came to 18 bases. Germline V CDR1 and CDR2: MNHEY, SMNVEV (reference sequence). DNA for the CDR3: TGTGCCAGCAGCCTTCGTCCAGGTGGAGACTACGAGCAGTACTTC. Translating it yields CASSLRPGGDYEQYF.

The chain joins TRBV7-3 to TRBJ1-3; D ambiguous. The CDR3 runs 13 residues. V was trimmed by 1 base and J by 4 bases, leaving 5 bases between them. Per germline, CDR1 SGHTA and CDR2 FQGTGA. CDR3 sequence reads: CASSLIGGNTIYF. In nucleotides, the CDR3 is TGTGCCAGCAGCTTAATAGGGGGAAACACCATATATTTT.